These 15 T cell receptor beta chains originate from one sample sequenced in a study of technical replicates of blood from several donors. Only in-frame clones appear in the TCRdb table, and some are missing; sequencing was by immunoSEQ multiplex PCR. The sample lists roughly 87,000 clones, roughly nine tenths occurring once. The specimen sequenced was T cells isolated from PBMCs. These receptor sequences come from a human donor in good health.

This chain links TRBV15 with TRBJ1-1; maybe TRBD1 (5 bases). Trimming left V 0 bases short and J 2 bases short, with 10 bases between. Germline loops: CDR1 LNHNV, CDR2 YYDKDF (reference sequence). This CDR3 is 15 amino acids long. The CDR3 loop reads CATSRDIGANTEAFF. The CDR3 DNA reads TGTGCCACCAGCAGAGATATAGGGGCAAACACTGAAGCTTTCTTT. Full variable domain (rest looked up from reference TRBV15 and TRBJ1-1): DAMVIQNPRYQVTQFGKPVTLSCSQTLNHNVMYWYQQKSSQAPKLLFHYYDKDFNNEADTPDNFQSRRPNTSFCFLDIRSPGLGDTAMYLCATSRDIGANTEAFFGQGTRLTVV.

This clone was found a few times. The gene calls are TRBV5-1 and TRBJ2-1; TRBD2 aligns across 12 bases. Germline CDR1 and CDR2: SGHRS and YFSETQ. The CDR3 contains 15 residues. Germline trimming cut 5 bases from V and 5 bases from J; bases unmatched to any gene: 5. The CDR3 coding sequence is TGCGCCAGCAGTTCTAGCGGGAGGGGGGACAATGAGCAGTTCTTC. It yields the protein CASSSSGRGDNEQFF. The entire variable domain, with the rest obtained from reference TRBV5-1 and TRBJ2-1, is as follows: KAGVTQTPRYLIKTRGQQVTLSCSPISGHRSVSWYQQTPGQGLQFLFEYFSETQRNKGNFPGRFSGRQFSNSRSEMNVSTLELGDSALYLCASSSSGRGDNEQFFGPGTRLTVL.

This clone was detected only once. The chain employs TRBV2 and TRBJ2-2; possible D gene TRBD2, 5 bases. V was cut by 4 bases and J by 8 bases, with 14 bases left in between. Germline V gene data show CDR1 as SNHLY and CDR2 as FYNNEI. CDR3 length: 14 residues. CDR3: CASSVSGPPGELFF. The CDR3 nucleotides are TGTGCCAGCAGTGTAAGCGGACCACCAGGGGAGCTGTTTTTT. Together with reference TRBV2 and TRBJ2-2, the CDR3 gives the full variable domain: EPEVTQTPSHQVTQMGQEVILRCVPISNHLYFYWYRQILGQKVEFLVSFYNNEISEKSEIFDDQFSVERPDGSNFTLKIRSTKLEDSAMYFCASSVSGPPGELFFGEGSRLTVL.

V usage is TRBV2 and J usage is TRBJ2-7; a possible D gene is TRBD1 (5 bases). The germline V gene has CDR1 SNHLY and CDR2 FYNNEI. V lost 9 bases and J lost 2, with 17 bases in between. The CDR3 consists of 14 residues. The CDR3 loop is CARGGRTSTYEQYF. As DNA, the CDR3 is TGTGCCAGAGGCGGACGGACAAGTACCTACGAGCAGTACTTC. The full variable domain, completed using reference TRBV2 and TRBJ2-7, is EPEVTQTPSHQVTQMGQEVILRCVPISNHLYFYWYRQILGQKVEFLVSFYNNEISEKSEIFDDQFSVERPDGSNFTLKIRSTKLEDSAMYFCARGGRTSTYEQYFGPGTRLTVT.

The gene calls are TRBV5-1 and TRBJ2-7, with D possibly TRBD2 on 5 matching bases. The CDR3 totals 13 residues. CDR1 and CDR2 (germline): SGHRS, YFSETQ. V was trimmed by 0 bases and J by 4 bases, leaving 8 bases between them. This CDR3 is CASSLGREYEQYF. For the CDR3, the DNA is TGCGCCAGCAGCTTGGGAAGGGAGTACGAGCAGTACTTC.

The rearrangement joins TRBV9 to TRBJ2-7; D not resolved. The CDR3 runs 14 residues. V lost 0 bases to trimming and J lost 0 bases, with 7 bases between them. The germline V gene encodes CDR1 SGDLS and CDR2 YYNGEE. DNA of the CDR3: TGTGCCAGCAGCGTAGGTACATTCTCCTACGAGCAGTACTTC. Amino acid sequence: CASSVGTFSYEQYF.

The V gene is TRBV7-2, the J gene TRBJ1-1; D is unresolved. The V gene lost 1 base and the J gene lost 1 base, with 7 bases spanning the gap. CDR3 length: 14 residues. Germline CDR1 SGHTA, CDR2 FQGNSA. CDR3 amino acids: CASSLVGRNTEAFF. The CDR3 DNA reads TGTGCCAGCAGCTTAGTAGGGAGGAACACTGAAGCTTTCTTT.

The chain carries TRBV6-4 and TRBJ1-1; weak D call: TRBD1 (5 bases). The V gene's germline CDR1 is MRHNA and CDR2 SNTAGT. Deletions cut 1 base from V and 5 bases from J, with 11 bases between. The CDR3 is 14 residues long. CDR3 protein: CASSDLFGGTEAFF. Written as DNA, the CDR3 is TGTGCCAGCAGTGACTTATTCGGGGGGACTGAAGCTTTCTTT.

The J gene is TRBJ2-7, the V gene TRBV4-3; D is perhaps TRBD1 (6 bases). The CDR3 is made up of 15 amino acids. Trimming pared 4 bases from V and 5 bases from J, leaving 18 bases between. Germline V gene lookup returns CDR1 LGHNA and CDR2 YSLEER. CDR3 DNA sequence: TGCGCCAGCAGCCCACAGGGATGGGGTATCCACGAGCAGTACTTC. This sequence encodes CASSPQGWGIHEQYF.

The V and J genes are TRBV2 and TRBJ1-2, with D maybe TRBD1 (6 bases). Germline CDR1 reads SNHLY; CDR2 reads FYNNEI. The ends were cut back, 6 bases at V and 5 bases at J, with 19 bases in the middle. CDR3 length: 15 residues. The CDR3 nucleotides read TGTGCCAGCAGAGGAATACAGGGTGGTCTTTATGGCTACACCTTC. It codes for CASRGIQGGLYGYTF.

The chain employs TRBV7-3 and TRBJ2-2; 7 positions match TRBD2. The CDR3 contains 15 residues. CDR1 and CDR2 (germline): SGHTA, FQGTGA. The V and J ends lost 3 bases and 3 bases, in that order; junction bases with no gene match: 4. As DNA, the CDR3 is TGTGCCAGCAGCTTGACTAGCTTTGACACCGGGGAGCTGTTTTTT. This sequence encodes CASSLTSFDTGELFF.

The chain joins TRBV6-1 to TRBJ2-7; D possibly corresponds to TRBD2 (7 bases). V lost 8 bases, J lost 7 bases, and 18 bases lay in between. CDR3 length: 13 residues. CDR1 is MNHNS and CDR2 is SASEGT in the germline V gene. The CDR3 coding sequence is TGTGCCAGCGGGGGGGGCGTTCAGGGTGAGCAGTACTTC. Translation: CASGGGVQGEQYF.

The V and J genes are TRBV19 and TRBJ2-7; TRBD2 aligns across 13 bases. Germline assignment: CDR1 LNHDA and CDR2 SQIVND (reference sequence). V lost 4 bases and J lost 2; bases outside the gene matches: 2. The CDR3 loop spans 15 amino acids. The CDR3 is CASSTTSGRAYEQYF. The CDR3 nucleotides are TGTGCCAGTAGTACCACTAGCGGGAGGGCCTACGAGCAGTACTTC. Supplemented by reference TRBV19 and TRBJ2-7, the full variable domain reads DGGITQSPKYLFRKEGQNVTLSCEQNLNHDAMYWYRQDPGQGLRLIYYSQIVNDFQKGDIAEGYSVSREKKESFPLTVTSAQKNPTAFYLCASSTTSGRAYEQYFGPGTRLTVT.

A single count supports this clone. The chain combines TRBV28 with TRBJ2-5, with D tentatively TRBD1 (6 bases). Trimming took off 3 bases at V and 2 bases at J, with 13 bases between the two ends. CDR3 length equals 15 residues. Germline loops: CDR1 MDHEN, CDR2 SYDVKM. The CDR3 region has the DNA TGTGCCAGCAGTTTGGCAGGGGCGTATCAAGAGACCCAGTACTTC. Translating gives CASSLAGAYQETQYF.

CDR3 residues: CSALFGLGLFF. The CDR3, as DNA: TGCAGTGCCCTGTTCGGACTAGGACTGTTCTTC. This chain connects TRBV20-1 to TRBJ2-1; 7 bases agree with TRBD2. CDR1 is DFQATT, CDR2 SNEGSKA, per germline (reference sequence). The CDR3 is 11 residues long. Trimming cost V 6 bases and J 15 bases; bases outside gene matches: 11.